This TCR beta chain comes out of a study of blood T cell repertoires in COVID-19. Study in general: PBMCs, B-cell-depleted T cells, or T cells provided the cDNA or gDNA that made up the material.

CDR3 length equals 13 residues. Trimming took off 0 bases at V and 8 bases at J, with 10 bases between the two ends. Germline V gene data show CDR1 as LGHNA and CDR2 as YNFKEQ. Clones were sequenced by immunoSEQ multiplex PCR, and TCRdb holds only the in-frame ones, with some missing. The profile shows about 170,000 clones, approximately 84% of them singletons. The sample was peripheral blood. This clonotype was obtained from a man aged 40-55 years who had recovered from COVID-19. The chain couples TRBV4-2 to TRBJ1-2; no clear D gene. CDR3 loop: CASSQEEYGGYTF. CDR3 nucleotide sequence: TGTGCCAGCAGCCAAGAGGAGTATGGGGGCTACACCTTC.